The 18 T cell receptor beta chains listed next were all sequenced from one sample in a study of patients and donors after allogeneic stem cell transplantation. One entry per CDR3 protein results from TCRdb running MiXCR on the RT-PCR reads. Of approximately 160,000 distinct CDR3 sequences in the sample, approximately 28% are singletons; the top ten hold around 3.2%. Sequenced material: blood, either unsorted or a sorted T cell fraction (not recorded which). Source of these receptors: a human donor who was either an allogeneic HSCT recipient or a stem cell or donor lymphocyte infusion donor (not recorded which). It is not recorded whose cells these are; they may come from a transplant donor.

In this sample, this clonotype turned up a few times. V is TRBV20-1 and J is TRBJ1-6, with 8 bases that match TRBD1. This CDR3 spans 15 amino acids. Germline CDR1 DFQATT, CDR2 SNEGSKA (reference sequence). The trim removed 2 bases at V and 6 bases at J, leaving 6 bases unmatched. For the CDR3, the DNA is TGCAGTGCTAGAACGGCAGGGGGCATTAATTCACCCCTCCACTTT. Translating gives CSARTAGGINSPLHF.

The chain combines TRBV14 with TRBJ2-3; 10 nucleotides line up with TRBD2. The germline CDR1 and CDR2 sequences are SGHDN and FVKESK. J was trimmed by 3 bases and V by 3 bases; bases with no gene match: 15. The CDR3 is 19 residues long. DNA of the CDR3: TGTGCCAGCAGCCAGGTATCCGTCAGCGGGAGGGCCTGGACAGATACGCAGTATTTT. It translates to CASSQVSVSGRAWTDTQYF.

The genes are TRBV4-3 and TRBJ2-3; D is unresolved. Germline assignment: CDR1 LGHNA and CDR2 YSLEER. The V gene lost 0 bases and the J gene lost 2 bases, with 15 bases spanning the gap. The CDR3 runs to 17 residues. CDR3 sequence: CASSQDTVGGPTDTQYF. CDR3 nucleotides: TGCGCCAGCAGCCAAGACACGGTGGGCGGTCCCACAGATACGCAGTATTTT.

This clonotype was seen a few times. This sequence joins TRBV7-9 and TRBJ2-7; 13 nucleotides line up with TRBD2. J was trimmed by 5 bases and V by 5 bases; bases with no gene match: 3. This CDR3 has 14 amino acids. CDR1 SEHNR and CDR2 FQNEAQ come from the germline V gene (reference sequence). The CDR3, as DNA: TGTGCCAGCAGCCGGACTAGCGGGAGAAACGAGCAGTACTTC. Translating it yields CASSRTSGRNEQYF.

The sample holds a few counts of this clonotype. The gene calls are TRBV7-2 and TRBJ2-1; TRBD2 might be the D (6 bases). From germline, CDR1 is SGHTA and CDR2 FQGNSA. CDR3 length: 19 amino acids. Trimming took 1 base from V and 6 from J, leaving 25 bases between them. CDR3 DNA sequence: TGTGCCAGCAGCTTAGTATTCGCGGGATCCCCCACTACGTCCAATGAGCAGTTCTTC. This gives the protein CASSLVFAGSPTTSNEQFF.

As DNA, the CDR3 is TGCGCCAGCAGCCAAGATGGGGGAATCTACAATGAGCAGTTCTTC. Protein sequence: CASSQDGGIYNEQFF. The gene calls are TRBV4-3 and TRBJ2-1; D possibly uses TRBD1 or TRBD2 (5 bases each). From germline, CDR1 is LGHNA and CDR2 YSLEER. The CDR3 contains 15 residues. V lost 0 bases and J lost 3, with 9 bases in between.

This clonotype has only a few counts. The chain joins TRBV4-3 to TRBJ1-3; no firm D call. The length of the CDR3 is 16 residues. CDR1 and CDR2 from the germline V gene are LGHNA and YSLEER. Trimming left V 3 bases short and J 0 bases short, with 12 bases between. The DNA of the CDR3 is TGCGCCAGCAGCCAGGTACCGCAAGCCTCTGGAAACACCATATATTTT. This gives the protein CASSQVPQASGNTIYF.

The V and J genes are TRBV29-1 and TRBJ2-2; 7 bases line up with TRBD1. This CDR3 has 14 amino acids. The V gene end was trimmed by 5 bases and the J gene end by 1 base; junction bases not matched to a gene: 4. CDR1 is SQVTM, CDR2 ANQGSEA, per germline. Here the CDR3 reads CSVTGALNTGELFF. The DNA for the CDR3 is TGCAGCGTTACAGGGGCCCTGAACACCGGGGAGCTGTTTTTT.

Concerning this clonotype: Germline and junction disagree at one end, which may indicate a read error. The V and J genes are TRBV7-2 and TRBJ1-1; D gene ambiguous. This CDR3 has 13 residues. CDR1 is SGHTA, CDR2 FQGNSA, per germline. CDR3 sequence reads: CASSLSRNPEAFF. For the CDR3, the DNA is TGTGCCAGCAGCTTATCTCGGAACCCTGAAGCTTTCTTT.

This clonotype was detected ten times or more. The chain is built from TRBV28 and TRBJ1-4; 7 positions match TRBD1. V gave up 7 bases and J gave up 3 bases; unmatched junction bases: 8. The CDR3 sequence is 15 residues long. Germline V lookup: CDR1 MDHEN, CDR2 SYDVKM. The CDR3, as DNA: TGTGCCAGCACCGCCTCCGGGACAGCTAATGAAAAACTGTTTTTT. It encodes CASTASGTANEKLFF.

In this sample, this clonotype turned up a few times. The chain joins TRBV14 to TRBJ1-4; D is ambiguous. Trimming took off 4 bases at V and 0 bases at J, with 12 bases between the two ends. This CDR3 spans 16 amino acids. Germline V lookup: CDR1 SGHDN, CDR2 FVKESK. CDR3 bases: TGTGCCAGCAGCCCCTTTTTGGCAGCAACTAATGAAAAACTGTTTTTT. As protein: CASSPFLAATNEKLFF.

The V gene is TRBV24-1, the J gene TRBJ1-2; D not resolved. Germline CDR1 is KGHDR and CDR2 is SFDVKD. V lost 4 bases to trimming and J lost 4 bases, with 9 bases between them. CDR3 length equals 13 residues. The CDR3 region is CATSDQGAYGYTF. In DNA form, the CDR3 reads TGTGCCACCAGTGACCAAGGAGCCTATGGCTACACCTTC.

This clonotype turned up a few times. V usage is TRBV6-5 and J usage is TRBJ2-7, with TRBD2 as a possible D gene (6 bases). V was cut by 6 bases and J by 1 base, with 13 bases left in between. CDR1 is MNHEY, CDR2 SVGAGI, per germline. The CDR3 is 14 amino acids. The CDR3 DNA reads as TGTGCCAGCAGACATAGGCGGGAATCCTACGAGCAGTACTTC. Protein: CASRHRRESYEQYF.

The CDR3 is CASSRVRLAGNEEQYF. The DNA of the CDR3 is TGCGCCAGCAGCCGGGTTCGACTAGCGGGAAATGAGGAGCAGTACTTC. The rearrangement links TRBV4-1 to TRBJ2-7; 11 bases are a match to TRBD2. CDR1 is MGHRA and CDR2 is YSYEKL in the germline V gene. J lost 7 bases, V lost 4 bases, and 12 bases had no gene match. The CDR3 is 16 amino acids.

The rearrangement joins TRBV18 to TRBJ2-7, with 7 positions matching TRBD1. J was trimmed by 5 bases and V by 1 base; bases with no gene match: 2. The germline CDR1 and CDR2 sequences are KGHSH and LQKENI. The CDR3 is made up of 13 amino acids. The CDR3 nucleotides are TGTGCCAGCTCACCACTAGGGACAGACGAGCAGTACTTC. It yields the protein CASSPLGTDEQYF.

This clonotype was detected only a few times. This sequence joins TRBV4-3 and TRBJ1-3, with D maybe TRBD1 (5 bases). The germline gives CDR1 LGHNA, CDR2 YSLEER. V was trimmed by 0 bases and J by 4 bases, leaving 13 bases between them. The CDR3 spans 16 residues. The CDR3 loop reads CASSQDRGTSGNTIYF. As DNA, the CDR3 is TGCGCCAGCAGCCAAGATAGAGGGACTTCGGGAAACACCATATATTTT.

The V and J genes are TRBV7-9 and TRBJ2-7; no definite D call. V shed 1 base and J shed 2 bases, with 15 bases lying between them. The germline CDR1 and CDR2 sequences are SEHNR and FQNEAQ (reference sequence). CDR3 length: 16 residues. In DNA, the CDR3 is TGTGCCAGCAGCTTAGGGTCCAGGAAAAAAACCTACGAGCAGTACTTC. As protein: CASSLGSRKKTYEQYF.

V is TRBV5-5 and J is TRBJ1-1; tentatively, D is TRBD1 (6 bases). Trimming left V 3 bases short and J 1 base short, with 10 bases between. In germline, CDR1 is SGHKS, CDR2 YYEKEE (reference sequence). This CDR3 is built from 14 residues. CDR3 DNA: TGTGCCAGCAGCTGGGGGACAAGGAACACTGAAGCTTTCTTT. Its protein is CASSWGTRNTEAFF.